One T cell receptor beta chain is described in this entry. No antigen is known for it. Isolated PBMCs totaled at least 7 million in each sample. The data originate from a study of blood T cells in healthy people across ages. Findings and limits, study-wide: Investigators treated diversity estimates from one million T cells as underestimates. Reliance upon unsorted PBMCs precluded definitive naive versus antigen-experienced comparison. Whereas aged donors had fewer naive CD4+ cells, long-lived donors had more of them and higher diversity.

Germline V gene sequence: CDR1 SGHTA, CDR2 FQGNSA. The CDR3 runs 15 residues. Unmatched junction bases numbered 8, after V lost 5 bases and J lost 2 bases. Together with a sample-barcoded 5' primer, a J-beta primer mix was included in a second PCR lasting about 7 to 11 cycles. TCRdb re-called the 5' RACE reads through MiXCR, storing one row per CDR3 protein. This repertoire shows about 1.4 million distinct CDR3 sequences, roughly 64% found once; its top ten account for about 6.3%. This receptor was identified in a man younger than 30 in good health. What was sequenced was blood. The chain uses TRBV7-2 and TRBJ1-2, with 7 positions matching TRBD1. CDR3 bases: TGTGCCAGCAGCATACTGCCGGGACAGAACTATGGCTACACCTTC. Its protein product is CASSILPGQNYGYTF.